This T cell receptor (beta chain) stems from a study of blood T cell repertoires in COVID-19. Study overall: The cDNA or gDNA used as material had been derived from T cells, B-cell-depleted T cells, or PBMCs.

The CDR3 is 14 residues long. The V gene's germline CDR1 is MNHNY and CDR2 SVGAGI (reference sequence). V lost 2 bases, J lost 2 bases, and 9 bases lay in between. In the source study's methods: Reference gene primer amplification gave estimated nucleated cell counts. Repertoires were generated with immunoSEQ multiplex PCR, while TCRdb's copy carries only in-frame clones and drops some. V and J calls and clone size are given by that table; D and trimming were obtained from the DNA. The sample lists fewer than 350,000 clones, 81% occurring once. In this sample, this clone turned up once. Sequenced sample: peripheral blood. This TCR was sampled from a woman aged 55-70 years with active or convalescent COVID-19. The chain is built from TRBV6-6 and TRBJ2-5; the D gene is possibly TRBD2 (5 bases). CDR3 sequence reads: CASSYPGSQETQYF. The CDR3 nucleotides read TGTGCCAGCAGTTACCCGGGGAGTCAAGAGACCCAGTACTTC.